The entry below gives a single T cell receptor beta chain sequence along with its context. The sample belongs to a study of blood T cell repertoires in COVID-19. TCRdb keeps only in-frame clones here, not all; method: immunoSEQ multiplex PCR. This sample has roughly 230,000 clones, with approximately 83% found just once. After removal of 4 bases from V and 3 bases from J, the junction contained 2 bases not matched to a gene. Germline V lookup: CDR1 SGHAT, CDR2 FQNNGV. This CDR3 comprises 15 residues. The V call is TRBV11-2, the J call TRBJ2-3, with 12 bases lining up with TRBD2. Sequencing was carried out using peripheral blood. The origin of this receptor is a woman aged 45 to 65 with acute or convalescent COVID-19. The CDR3 DNA reads TGTGCCAGCAGCTCTAGCGGGAGGGATACAGATACGCAGTATTTT. It encodes CASSSSGRDTDTQYF.